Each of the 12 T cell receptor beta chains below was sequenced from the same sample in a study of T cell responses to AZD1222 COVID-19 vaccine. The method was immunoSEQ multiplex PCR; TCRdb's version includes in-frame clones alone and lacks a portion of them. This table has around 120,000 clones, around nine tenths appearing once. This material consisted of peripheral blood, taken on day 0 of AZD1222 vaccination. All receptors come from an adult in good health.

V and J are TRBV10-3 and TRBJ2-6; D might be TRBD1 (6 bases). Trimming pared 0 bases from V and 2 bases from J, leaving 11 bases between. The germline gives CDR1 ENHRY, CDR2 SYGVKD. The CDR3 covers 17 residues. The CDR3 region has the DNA TGTGCCATCAGTGAGTCGCGGACAGCCGCTGGGGCCAACGTCCTGACTTTC. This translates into CAISESRTAAGANVLTF.

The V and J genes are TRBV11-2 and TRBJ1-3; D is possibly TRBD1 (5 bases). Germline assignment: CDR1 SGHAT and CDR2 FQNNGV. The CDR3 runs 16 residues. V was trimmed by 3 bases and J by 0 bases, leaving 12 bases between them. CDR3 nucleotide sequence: TGTGCCAGCAGCTTCGGGGACCCTTCCTCTGGAAACACCATATATTTT. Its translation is CASSFGDPSSGNTIYF.

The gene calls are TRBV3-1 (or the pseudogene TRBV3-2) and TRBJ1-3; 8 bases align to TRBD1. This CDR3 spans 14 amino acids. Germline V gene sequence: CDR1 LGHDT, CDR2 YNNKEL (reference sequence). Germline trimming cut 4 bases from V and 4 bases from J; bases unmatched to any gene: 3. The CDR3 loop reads CASSPTGGGNTIYF. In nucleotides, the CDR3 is TGTGCCAGCAGCCCAACAGGGGGGGGAAACACCATATATTTT.

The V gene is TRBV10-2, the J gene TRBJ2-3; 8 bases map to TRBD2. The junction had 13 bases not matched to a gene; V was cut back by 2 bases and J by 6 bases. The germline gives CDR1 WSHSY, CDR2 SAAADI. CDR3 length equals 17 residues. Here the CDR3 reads CASSEGSGVAGIDTQYF. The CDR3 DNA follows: TGCGCCAGCAGTGAGGGTTCCGGGGTAGCGGGGATTGATACGCAGTATTTT.

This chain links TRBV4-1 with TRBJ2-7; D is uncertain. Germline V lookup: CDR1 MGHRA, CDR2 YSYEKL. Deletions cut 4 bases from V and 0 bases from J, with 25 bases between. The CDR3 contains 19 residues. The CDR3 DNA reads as TGCGCCAGCAGCCTTTTCCCCGGCAGTGAAGTTCGAAGCTCCTACGAGCAGTACTTC. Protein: CASSLFPGSEVRSSYEQYF.

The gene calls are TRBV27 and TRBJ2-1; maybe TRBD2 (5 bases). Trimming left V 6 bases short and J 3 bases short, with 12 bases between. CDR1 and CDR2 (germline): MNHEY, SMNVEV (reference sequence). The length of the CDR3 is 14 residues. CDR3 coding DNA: TGTGCCAGCAGCATACTCGGGAACTACAATGAGCAGTTCTTC. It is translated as CASSILGNYNEQFF.

This CDR3 reads CASSHRDRGLVDTQYF. The CDR3 DNA follows: TGTGCCAGCAGTCATCGGGACAGGGGGCTGGTAGATACGCAGTATTTT. V gene TRBV13 combines with J gene TRBJ2-3, with 12 bases fitting TRBD1. Trimming took 6 bases from V and 5 from J; bases not matched to a gene: 9. CDR1 and CDR2 (germline): PRHDT, FYEKMQ (reference sequence). CDR3 size: 16 residues.

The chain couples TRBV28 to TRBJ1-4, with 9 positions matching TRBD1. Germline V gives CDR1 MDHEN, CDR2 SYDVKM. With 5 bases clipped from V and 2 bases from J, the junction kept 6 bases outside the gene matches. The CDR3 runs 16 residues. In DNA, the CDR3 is TGTGCCAGCAGTGTAAGCGGGACAGGGACTAATGAAAAACTGTTTTTT. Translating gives CASSVSGTGTNEKLFF.

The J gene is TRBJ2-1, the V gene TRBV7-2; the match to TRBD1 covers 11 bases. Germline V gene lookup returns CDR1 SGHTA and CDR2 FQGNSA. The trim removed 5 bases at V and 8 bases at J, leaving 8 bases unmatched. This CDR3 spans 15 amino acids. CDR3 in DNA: TGTGCCAGCAGCCCTTGGACAGGGGGCAAGGATGAGCAGTTCTTC. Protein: CASSPWTGGKDEQFF.

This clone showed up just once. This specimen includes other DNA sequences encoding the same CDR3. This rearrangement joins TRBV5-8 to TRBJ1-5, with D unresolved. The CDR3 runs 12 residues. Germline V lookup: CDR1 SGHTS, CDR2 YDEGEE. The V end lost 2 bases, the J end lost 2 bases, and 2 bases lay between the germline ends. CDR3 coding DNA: TGTGCCAGCAGCTTCGGCAATCAGCCCCAGCATTTT. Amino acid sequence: CASSFGNQPQHF.

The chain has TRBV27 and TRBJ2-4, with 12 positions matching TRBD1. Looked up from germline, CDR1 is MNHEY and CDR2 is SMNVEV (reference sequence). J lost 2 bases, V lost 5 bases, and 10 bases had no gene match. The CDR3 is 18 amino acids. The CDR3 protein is CASSQTGTGGTTKNIQYF. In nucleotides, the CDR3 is TGTGCCAGCAGTCAAACCGGGACAGGGGGCACGACCAAAAACATTCAGTACTTC.

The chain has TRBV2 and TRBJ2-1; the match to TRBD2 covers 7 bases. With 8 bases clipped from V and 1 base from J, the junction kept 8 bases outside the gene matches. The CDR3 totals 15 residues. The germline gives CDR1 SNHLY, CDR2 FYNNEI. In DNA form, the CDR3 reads TGTGCCAGCCTAGCGGAGGTCGGGTCCTACAATGAGCAGTTCTTC. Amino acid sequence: CASLAEVGSYNEQFF.